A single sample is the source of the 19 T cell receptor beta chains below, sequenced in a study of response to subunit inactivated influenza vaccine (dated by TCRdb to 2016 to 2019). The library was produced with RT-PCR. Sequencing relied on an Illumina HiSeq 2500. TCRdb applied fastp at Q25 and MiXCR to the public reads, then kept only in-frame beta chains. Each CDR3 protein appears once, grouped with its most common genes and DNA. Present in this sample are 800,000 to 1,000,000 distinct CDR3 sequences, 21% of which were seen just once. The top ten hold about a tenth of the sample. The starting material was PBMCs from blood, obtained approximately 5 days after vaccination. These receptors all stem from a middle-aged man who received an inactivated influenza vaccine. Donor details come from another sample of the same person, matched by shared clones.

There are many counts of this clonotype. CDR3 coding DNA: TGTGCCAGCAGCCTCGGACCTTCAGGTCAGGAGACCCAGTACTTC. Its translation is CASSLGPSGQETQYF. The V call is TRBV7-2, the J call TRBJ2-5; D ambiguous. The V end was cut by 5 bases, the J end by 5 bases, with 18 bases between. The CDR3 has 15 residues. The germline CDR1 and CDR2 sequences are SGHTA and FQGNSA.

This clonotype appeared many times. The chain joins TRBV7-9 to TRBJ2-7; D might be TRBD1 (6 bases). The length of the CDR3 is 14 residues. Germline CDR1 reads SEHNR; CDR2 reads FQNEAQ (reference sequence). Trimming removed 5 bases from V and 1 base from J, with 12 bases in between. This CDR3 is CASSPLDRSYEQYF. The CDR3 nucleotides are TGTGCCAGCAGCCCACTGGACAGATCCTACGAGCAGTACTTC.

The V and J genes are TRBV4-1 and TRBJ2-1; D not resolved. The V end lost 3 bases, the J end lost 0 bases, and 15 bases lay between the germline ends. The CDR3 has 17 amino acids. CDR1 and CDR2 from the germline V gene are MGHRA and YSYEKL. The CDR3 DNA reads TGCGCCAGCAGCCACGATATTGAGGACCACTCCTACAATGAGCAGTTCTTC. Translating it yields CASSHDIEDHSYNEQFF.

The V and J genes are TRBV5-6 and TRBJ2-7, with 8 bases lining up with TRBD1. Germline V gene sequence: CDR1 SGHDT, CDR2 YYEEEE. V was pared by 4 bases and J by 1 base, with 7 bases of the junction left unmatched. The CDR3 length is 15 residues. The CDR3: CASSGNRGSSYEQYF. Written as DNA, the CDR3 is TGTGCCAGCAGCGGGAACAGGGGGAGTTCCTACGAGCAGTACTTC.

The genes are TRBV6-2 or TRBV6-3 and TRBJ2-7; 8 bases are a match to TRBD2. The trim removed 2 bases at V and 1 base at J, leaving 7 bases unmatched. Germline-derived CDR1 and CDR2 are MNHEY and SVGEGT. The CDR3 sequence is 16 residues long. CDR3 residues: CASSYSQRGTSYEQYF. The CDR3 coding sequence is TGTGCCAGCAGTTACAGTCAGCGGGGGACATCCTACGAGCAGTACTTC.

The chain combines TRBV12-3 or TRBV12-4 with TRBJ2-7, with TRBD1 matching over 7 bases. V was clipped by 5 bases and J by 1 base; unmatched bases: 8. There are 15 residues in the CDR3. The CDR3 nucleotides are TGTGCCAGCAGTCACGGGACAGTCCGATCCTACGAGCAGTACTTC. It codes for CASSHGTVRSYEQYF.

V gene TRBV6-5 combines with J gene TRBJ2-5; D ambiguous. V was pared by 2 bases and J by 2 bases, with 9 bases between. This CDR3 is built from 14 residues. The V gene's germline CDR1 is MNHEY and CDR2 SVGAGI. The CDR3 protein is CASSYAVEQETQYF. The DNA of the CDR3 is TGTGCCAGCAGTTACGCCGTAGAACAAGAGACCCAGTACTTC.

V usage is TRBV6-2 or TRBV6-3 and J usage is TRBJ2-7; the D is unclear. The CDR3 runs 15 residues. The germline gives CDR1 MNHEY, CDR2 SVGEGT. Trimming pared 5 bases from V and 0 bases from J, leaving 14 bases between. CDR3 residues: CASSLRAPGSYEQYF. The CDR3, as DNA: TGTGCCAGCAGTCTCCGGGCCCCCGGCTCCTACGAGCAGTACTTC.

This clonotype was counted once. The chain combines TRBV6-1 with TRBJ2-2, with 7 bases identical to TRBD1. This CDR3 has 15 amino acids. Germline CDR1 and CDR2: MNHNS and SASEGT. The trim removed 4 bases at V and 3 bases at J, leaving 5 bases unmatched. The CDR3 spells CASSGYRGYTGELFF. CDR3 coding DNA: TGTGCCAGCAGTGGATACAGGGGATACACCGGGGAGCTGTTTTTT.

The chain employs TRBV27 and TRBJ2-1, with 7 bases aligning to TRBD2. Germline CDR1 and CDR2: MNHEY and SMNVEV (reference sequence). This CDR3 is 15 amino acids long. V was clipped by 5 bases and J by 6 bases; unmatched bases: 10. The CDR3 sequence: CASSPGLVSPNEQFF. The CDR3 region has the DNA TGTGCCAGCAGTCCCGGACTAGTTTCGCCCAATGAGCAGTTCTTC.

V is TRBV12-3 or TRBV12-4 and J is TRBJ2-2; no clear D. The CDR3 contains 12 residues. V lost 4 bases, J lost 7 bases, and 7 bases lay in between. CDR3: CASSWWNGELFF. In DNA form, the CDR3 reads TGTGCCAGCAGTTGGTGGAACGGGGAGCTGTTTTTT.

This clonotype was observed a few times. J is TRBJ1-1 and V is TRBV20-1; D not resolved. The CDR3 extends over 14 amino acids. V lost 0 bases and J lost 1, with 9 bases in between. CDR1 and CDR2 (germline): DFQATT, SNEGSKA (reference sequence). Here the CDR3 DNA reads TGCAGTGCTAGAGAAGGTGCCCAGAACACTGAAGCTTTCTTT. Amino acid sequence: CSAREGAQNTEAFF.

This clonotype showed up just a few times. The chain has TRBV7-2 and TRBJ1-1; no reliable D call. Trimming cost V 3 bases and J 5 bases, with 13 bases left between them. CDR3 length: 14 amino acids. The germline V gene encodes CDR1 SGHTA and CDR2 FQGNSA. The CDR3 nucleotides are TGTGCCAGCAGCTTGATGGTGGCTCGGACTGAAGCTTTCTTT. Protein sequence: CASSLMVARTEAFF.

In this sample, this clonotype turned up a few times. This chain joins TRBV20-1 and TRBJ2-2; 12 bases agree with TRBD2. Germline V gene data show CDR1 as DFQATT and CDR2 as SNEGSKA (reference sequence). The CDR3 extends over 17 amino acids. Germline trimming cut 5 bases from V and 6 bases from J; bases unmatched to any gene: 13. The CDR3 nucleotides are TGCAGTGCTGGCCGACTAGCGGGAGTGGGTAACGCCGGGGAGCTGTTTTTT. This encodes CSAGRLAGVGNAGELFF.

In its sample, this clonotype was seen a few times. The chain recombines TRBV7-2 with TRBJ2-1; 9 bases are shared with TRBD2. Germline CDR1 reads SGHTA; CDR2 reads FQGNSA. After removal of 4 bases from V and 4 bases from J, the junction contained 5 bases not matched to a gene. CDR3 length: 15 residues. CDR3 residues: CASSSPSGTYNEQFF. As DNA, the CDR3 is TGTGCCAGCAGCTCCCCTAGCGGGACTTACAATGAGCAGTTCTTC.

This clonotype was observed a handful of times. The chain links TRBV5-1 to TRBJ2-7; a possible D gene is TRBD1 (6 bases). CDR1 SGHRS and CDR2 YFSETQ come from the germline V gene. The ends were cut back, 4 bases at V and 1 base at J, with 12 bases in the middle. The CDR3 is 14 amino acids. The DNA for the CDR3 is TGCGCCAGCAGCCCGAGACAGGTTTCCTACGAGCAGTACTTC. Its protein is CASSPRQVSYEQYF. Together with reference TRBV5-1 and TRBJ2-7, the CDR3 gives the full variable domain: KAGVTQTPRYLIKTRGQQVTLSCSPISGHRSVSWYQQTPGQGLQFLFEYFSETQRNKGNFPGRFSGRQFSNSRSEMNVSTLELGDSALYLCASSPRQVSYEQYFGPGTRLTVT.

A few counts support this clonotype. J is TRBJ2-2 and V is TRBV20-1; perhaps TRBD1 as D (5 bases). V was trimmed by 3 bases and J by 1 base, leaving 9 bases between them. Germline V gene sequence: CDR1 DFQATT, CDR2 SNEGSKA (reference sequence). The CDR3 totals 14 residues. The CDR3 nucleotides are TGCAGTGCTAGCAGCGACAGGAACACCGGGGAGCTGTTTTTT. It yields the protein CSASSDRNTGELFF.

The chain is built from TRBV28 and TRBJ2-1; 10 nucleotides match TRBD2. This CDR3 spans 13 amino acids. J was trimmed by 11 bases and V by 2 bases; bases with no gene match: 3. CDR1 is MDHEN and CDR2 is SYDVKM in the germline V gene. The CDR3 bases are TGTGCCAGCAGTTTACTACTAGCGGGGAAGCAGTTCTTC. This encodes CASSLLLAGKQFF.

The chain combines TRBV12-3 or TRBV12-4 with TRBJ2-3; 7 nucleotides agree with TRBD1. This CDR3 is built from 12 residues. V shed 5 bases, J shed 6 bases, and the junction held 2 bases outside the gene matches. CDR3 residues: CASSVTGDTQYF. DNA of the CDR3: TGTGCCAGCAGTGTGACAGGGGATACGCAGTATTTT.